One and the same sample provided the 2 T cell receptor beta chains below, sequenced in a study of blood T cell repertoires in COVID-19. TCRdb keeps only in-frame clones here, not all; method: immunoSEQ multiplex PCR. The data show over 200,000 clones, roughly 86% seen once. Sequenced: PBMCs or T cells enriched from blood (not recorded which). The receptor set was obtained from a woman younger than 45 with acute COVID-19.

The chain is built from TRBV19 and TRBJ1-1; 9 nucleotides match TRBD1. V lost 5 bases and J lost 4; bases outside the gene matches: 8. The length of the CDR3 is 15 residues. Germline assignment: CDR1 LNHDA and CDR2 SQIVND (reference sequence). CDR3 in DNA: TGTGCCAGTAGTTTCGACGGGACAGGGACCACTGAAGCTTTCTTT. Its translation: CASSFDGTGTTEAFF.

The V call is TRBV21-1, the J call TRBJ1-3. TRBV21-1 is recorded as a pseudogene. This CDR3 is built from 13 residues. CDR3 DNA sequence: TGTGCCAGCATCCCCCCGGCTGGAAACACCATATATTTT. Amino acids: CASIPPAGNTIYF.